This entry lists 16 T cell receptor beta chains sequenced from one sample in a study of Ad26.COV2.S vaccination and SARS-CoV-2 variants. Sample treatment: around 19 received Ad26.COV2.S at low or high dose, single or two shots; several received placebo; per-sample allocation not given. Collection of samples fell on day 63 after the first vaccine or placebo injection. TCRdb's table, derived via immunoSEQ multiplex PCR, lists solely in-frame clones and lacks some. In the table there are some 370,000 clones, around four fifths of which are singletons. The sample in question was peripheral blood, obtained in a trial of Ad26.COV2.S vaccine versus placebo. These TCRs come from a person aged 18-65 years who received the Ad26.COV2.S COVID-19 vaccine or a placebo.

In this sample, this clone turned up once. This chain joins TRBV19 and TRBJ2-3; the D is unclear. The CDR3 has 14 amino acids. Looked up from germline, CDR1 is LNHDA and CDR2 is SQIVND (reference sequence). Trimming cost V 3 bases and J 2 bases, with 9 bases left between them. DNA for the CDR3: TGTGCCAGTAGTATTGGATACTCCACAGATACGCAGTATTTT. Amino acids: CASSIGYSTDTQYF.

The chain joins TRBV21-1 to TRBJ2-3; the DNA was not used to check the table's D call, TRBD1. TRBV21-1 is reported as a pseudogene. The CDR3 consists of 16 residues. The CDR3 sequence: CASSLTGTGSTDTQYF. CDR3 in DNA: TGTGCCAGCAGCCTAACCGGGACAGGAAGCACAGATACGCAGTATTTT.

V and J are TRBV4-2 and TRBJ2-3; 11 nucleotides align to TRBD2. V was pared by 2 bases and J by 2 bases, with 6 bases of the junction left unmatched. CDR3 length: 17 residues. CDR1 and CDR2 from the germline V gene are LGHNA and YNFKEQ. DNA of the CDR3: TGTGCCAGCAGCCAAATGACTAGCGGGGTGGTCACAGATACGCAGTATTTT. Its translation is CASSQMTSGVVTDTQYF.

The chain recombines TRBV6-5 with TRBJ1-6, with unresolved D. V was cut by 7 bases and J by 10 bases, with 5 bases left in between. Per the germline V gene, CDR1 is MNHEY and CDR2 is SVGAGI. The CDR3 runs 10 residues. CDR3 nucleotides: TGTGCCAGCACTTTCTCACCCCTCCACTTT. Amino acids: CASTFSPLHF.

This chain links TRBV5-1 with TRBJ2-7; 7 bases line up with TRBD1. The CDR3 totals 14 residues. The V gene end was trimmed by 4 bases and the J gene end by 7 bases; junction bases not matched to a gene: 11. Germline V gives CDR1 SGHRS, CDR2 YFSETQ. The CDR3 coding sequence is TGCGCCAGCAGCCCTACAGGGGCATTTGGTGAGCAGTACTTC. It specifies CASSPTGAFGEQYF.

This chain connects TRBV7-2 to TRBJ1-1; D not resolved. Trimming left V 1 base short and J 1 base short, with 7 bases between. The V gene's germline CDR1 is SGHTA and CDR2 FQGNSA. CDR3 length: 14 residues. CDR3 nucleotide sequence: TGTGCCAGCAGCTTAGTAGTGGGGAACACTGAAGCTTTCTTT. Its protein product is CASSLVVGNTEAFF.

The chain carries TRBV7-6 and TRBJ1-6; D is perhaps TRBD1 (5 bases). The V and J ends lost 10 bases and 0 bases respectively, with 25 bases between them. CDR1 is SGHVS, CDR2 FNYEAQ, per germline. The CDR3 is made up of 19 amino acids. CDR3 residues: CATAPGALSTYSYNSPLHF. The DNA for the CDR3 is TGTGCCACCGCACCCGGGGCACTCTCAACCTACTCCTATAATTCACCCCTCCACTTT. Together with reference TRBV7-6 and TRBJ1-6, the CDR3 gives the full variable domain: GAGVSQSPRYKVTKRGQDVALRCDPISGHVSLYWYRQALGQGPEFLTYFNYEAQQDKSGLPNDRFSAERPEGSISTLTIQRTEQRDSAMYRCATAPGALSTYSYNSPLHFGNGTRLTVT.

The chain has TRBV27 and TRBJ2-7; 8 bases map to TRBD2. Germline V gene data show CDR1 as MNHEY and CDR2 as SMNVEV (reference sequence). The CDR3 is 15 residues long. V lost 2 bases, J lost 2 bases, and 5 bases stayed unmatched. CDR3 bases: TGTGCCAGCAGTTTAATGCGGGAGGCCCCCTACGAGCAGTACTTC. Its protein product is CASSLMREAPYEQYF.

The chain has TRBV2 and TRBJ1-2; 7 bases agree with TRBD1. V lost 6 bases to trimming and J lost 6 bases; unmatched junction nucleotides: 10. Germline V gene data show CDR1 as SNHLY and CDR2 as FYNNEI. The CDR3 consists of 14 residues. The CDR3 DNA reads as TGTGCCAGCAGCTTAGTAACAGGGGCGCATGGCTACACCTTC. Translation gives CASSLVTGAHGYTF.

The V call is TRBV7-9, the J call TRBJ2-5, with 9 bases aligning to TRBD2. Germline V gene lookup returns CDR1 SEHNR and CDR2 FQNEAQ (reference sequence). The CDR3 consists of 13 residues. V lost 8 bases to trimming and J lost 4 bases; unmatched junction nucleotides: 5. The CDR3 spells CASGRGGPETQYF. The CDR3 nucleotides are TGTGCCAGCGGGCGGGGGGGCCCAGAGACCCAGTACTTC.

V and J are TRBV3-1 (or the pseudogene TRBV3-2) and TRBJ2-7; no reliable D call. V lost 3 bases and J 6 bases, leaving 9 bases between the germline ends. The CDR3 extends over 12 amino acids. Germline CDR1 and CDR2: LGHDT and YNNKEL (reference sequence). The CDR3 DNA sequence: TGTGCCAGCAGCCAGTCTAGTTCCGAGCAGTACTTC. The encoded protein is CASSQSSSEQYF.

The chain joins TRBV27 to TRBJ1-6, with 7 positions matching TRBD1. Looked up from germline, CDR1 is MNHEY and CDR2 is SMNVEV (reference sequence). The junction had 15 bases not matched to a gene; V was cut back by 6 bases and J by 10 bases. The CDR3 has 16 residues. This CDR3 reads CASSRYPLGGGSPLHF. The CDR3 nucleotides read TGTGCCAGCAGCCGATACCCCCTAGGGGGCGGGTCACCCCTCCACTTT.

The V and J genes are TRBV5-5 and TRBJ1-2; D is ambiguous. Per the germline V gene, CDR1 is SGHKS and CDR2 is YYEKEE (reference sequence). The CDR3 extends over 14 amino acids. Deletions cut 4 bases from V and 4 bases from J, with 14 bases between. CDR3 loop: CASSPGPLPYGYTF. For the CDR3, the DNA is TGTGCCAGCAGCCCCGGGCCGCTCCCCTATGGCTACACCTTC.

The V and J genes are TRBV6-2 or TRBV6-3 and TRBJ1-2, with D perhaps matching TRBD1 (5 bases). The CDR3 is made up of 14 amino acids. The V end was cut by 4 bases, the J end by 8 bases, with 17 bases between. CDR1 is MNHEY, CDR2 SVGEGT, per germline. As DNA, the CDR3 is TGTGCCAGCAGTTCTGGACACACCCAAACGGGCTACACCTTC. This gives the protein CASSSGHTQTGYTF.

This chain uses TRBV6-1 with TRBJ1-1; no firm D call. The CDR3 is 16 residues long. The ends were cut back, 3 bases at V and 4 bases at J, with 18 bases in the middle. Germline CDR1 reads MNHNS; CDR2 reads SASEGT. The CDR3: CASSDFVFTGATEAFF. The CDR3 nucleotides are TGTGCCAGCAGTGATTTCGTTTTCACGGGAGCCACTGAAGCTTTCTTT.

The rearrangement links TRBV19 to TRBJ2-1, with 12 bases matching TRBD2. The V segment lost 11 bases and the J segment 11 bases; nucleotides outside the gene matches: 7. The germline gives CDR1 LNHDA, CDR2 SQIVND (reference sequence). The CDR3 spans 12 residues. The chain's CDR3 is CAAGTSGSQQFF. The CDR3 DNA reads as TGTGCCGCCGGGACTAGCGGGTCCCAGCAGTTCTTC. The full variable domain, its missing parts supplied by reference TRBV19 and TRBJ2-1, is DGGITQSPKYLFRKEGQNVTLSCEQNLNHDAMYWYRQDPGQGLRLIYYSQIVNDFQKGDIAEGYSVSREKKESFPLTVTSAQKNPTAFYLCAAGTSGSQQFFGPGTRLTVL.